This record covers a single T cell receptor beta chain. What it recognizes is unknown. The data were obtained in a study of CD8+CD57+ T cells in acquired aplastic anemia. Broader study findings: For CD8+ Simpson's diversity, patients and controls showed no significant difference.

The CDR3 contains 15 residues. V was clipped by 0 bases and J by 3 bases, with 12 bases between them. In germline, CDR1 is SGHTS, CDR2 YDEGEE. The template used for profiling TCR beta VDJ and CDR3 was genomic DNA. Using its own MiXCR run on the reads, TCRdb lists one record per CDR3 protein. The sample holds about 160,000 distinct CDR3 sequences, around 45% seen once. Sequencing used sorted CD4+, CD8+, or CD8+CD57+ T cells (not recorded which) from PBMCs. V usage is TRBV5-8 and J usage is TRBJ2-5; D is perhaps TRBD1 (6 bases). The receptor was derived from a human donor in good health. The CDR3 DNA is TGTGCCAGCAGCTTGGGTCAGGGGTGGGAAGAGACCCAGTACTTC. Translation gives CASSLGQGWEETQYF. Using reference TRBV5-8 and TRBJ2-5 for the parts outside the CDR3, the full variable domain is EAGVTQSPTHLIKTRGQQATLRCSPISGHTSVYWYQQALGLGLQFLLWYDEGEERNRGNFPPRFSGRQFPNYSSELNVNALELEDSALYLCASSLGQGWEETQYFGPGTRLLVL.